The next 4 T cell receptor beta chains were all read from a single sample in a study of cytomegalovirus exposure and HLA in healthy donors. Vbeta (60) and Jbeta (13) primers were used in the PCR. Profiled with immunoSEQ multiplex PCR; TCRdb holds only in-frame clones, not every one. The sample gives roughly 40,000 clones, approximately 55% of which show up once; over 10% is in the top ten. Material for sequencing was PBMCs. These receptors all stem from a human donor in good health.

The rearrangement uses TRBV2 and TRBJ1-5; no clear D gene. CDR1 SNHLY and CDR2 FYNNEI come from the germline V gene. The CDR3 totals 13 residues. With 4 bases removed from V and 7 bases from J, the gap between germline ends came to 11 bases. CDR3: CASSGRIGQPQHF. CDR3 coding DNA: TGTGCCAGCAGTGGGAGGATCGGCCAGCCCCAGCATTTT.

The chain carries TRBV19 and TRBJ2-4, with D unresolved. The CDR3 contains 11 residues. Trimming cost V 3 bases and J 8 bases, with 5 bases left between them. CDR1 is LNHDA and CDR2 is SQIVND in the germline V gene (reference sequence). In DNA, the CDR3 is TGTGCCAGTAGTATTGCAGACATTCAGTACTTC. Protein product: CASSIADIQYF.

V usage is TRBV7-2 and J usage is TRBJ1-5, with 7 bases identical to TRBD1. This CDR3 region has 16 residues. The germline V gene has CDR1 SGHTA and CDR2 FQGNSA. V lost 5 bases, J lost 2 bases, and 9 bases stayed unmatched. The CDR3 DNA sequence: TGTGCCAGCAGCCTGACAGGGTATGAGGGCAATCAGCCCCAGCATTTT. It translates to CASSLTGYEGNQPQHF.

The chain carries TRBV5-1 and TRBJ2-6; D is unresolved. Trimming cost V 0 bases and J 0 bases, with 4 bases left between them. Germline V CDR1 and CDR2: SGHRS, YFSETQ. The CDR3 has 15 amino acids. The CDR3: CASSLVVSGANVLTF. The CDR3 bases are TGCGCCAGCAGCTTGGTCGTCTCTGGGGCCAACGTCCTGACTTTC.